A single sample is the source of the 17 T cell receptor beta chains below, sequenced in a study of T cell responses to AZD1222 COVID-19 vaccine. Using immunoSEQ multiplex PCR, the repertoire was profiled, and TCRdb retains in-frame clones only, with some absent. The sample lists around 130,000 clones, roughly 88% occurring once. Sequences were derived from peripheral blood, sampled on day 0 of AZD1222 vaccination. All receptors derive from an adult in good health.

V is TRBV6-5 and J is TRBJ2-1; D gene ambiguous. Germline assignment: CDR1 MNHEY and CDR2 SVGAGI. The V end lost 0 bases, the J end lost 8 bases, and 8 bases lay between the germline ends. The CDR3 totals 13 residues. The CDR3 here is CASSYSNADEQFF. In nucleotides, the CDR3 is TGTGCCAGCAGTTACTCGAATGCCGATGAGCAGTTCTTC.

The chain recombines TRBV7-9 with TRBJ2-2, with 7 bases fitting TRBD2. There are 14 residues in the CDR3. V gave up 8 bases and J gave up 4 bases; unmatched junction bases: 7. Germline loops: CDR1 SEHNR, CDR2 FQNEAQ (reference sequence). The CDR3 loop is CASWGGVFTGELFF. For the CDR3, the DNA is TGTGCCAGCTGGGGAGGGGTTTTCACCGGGGAGCTGTTTTTT.

The chain couples TRBV4-1 to TRBJ1-3; 8 bases match TRBD1. The CDR3 loop spans 18 amino acids. Trimming removed 0 bases from V and 1 base from J; junction bases left unmatched: 8. Germline V gene data show CDR1 as MGHRA and CDR2 as YSYEKL. CDR3 residues: CASSQDGRQGASGNTIYF. CDR3 sequence (DNA): TGCGCCAGCAGCCAAGATGGTCGGCAGGGGGCATCTGGAAACACCATATATTTT.

This rearrangement joins TRBV4-1 to TRBJ1-5; D possibly corresponds to TRBD1 (5 bases). Trimming removed 1 base from V and 0 bases from J, with 16 bases in between. The CDR3 covers 18 residues. Germline loops: CDR1 MGHRA, CDR2 YSYEKL. CDR3: CASSQGGDSRYSNQPQHF. CDR3 DNA: TGCGCCAGCAGCCAAGGAGGGGACTCGCGATATAGCAATCAGCCCCAGCATTTT.

The chain is built from TRBV11-2 and TRBJ1-4, with 9 bases identical to TRBD1. CDR3 size: 16 residues. In germline, CDR1 is SGHAT, CDR2 FQNNGV. The junction had 11 bases not matched to a gene; V was cut back by 4 bases and J by 8 bases. CDR3 DNA sequence: TGTGCCAGCAGCTCTATCCTGACAGGGGGACGGGAAAAACTGTTTTTT. It yields the protein CASSSILTGGREKLFF.

The chain uses TRBV9 and TRBJ2-1; 9 bases agree with TRBD2. This CDR3 is built from 15 residues. Trimming cost V 0 bases and J 2 bases; bases outside gene matches: 0. Per the germline V gene, CDR1 is SGDLS and CDR2 is YYNGEE. The CDR3 loop reads CASSVGGGAYNEQFF. CDR3 bases: TGTGCCAGCAGCGTAGGCGGGGGGGCCTACAATGAGCAGTTCTTC.

This clone was seen only a few times. The V gene is TRBV4-2, the J gene TRBJ1-5, with 11 bases fitting TRBD1. Unmatched junction bases numbered 3, after V lost 4 bases and J lost 7 bases. The CDR3 covers 14 residues. Germline values: CDR1 LGHNA, CDR2 YNFKEQ. The CDR3 nucleotides are TGTGCCAGCAGCCGGACAGGGGGCGGCCAGCCCCAGCATTTT. Its translation: CASSRTGGGQPQHF.

The chain joins TRBV3-1 (or the pseudogene TRBV3-2) to TRBJ2-5; TRBD2 aligns across 7 bases. Germline CDR1 and CDR2: LGHDT and YNNKEL (reference sequence). The V gene end was trimmed by 1 base and the J gene end by 3 bases; junction bases not matched to a gene: 8. The CDR3 consists of 16 residues. The CDR3 here is CASSQVLGLAEETQYF. Written as DNA, the CDR3 is TGTGCCAGCAGCCAAGTCCTTGGGCTAGCGGAAGAGACCCAGTACTTC.

This clone was recorded once. The V and J genes are TRBV7-2 and TRBJ2-5; 11 bases line up with TRBD2. This CDR3 is built from 16 residues. J was trimmed by 5 bases and V by 1 base; bases with no gene match: 6. In germline, CDR1 is SGHTA, CDR2 FQGNSA. The CDR3 nucleotides read TGTGCCAGCAGCTTAGAGGTAGCGGGGGGGCTGGAGACCCAGTACTTC. It specifies CASSLEVAGGLETQYF.

The gene calls are TRBV14 and TRBJ1-2; 11 bases fit TRBD1. V gave up 0 bases and J gave up 8 bases; unmatched junction bases: 5. CDR1 and CDR2 from the germline V gene are SGHDN and FVKESK. The CDR3 is 15 residues long. CDR3 residues: CASSQDRTGGGGYTF. CDR3 in DNA: TGTGCCAGCAGCCAAGACCGGACAGGGGGCGGAGGCTACACCTTC.

This sequence joins TRBV6-6 and TRBJ2-7, with 11 bases identical to TRBD1. CDR1 and CDR2 (germline): MNHNY, SVGAGI (reference sequence). This CDR3 contains 16 residues. V shed 5 bases, J shed 3 bases, and the junction held 9 bases outside the gene matches. The CDR3 DNA reads TGTGCCAGCAGTCCATACGGACAGGGGGCCCACTACGAGCAGTACTTC. This sequence encodes CASSPYGQGAHYEQYF.

The chain links TRBV19 to TRBJ2-5; 11 bases map to TRBD1. CDR3 size: 15 residues. Per germline, CDR1 LNHDA and CDR2 SQIVND (reference sequence). V lost 5 bases, J lost 3 bases, and 5 bases stayed unmatched. CDR3 nucleotide sequence: TGTGCCAGTAGTCGTCGGACAGGGGGCAAAGAGACCCAGTACTTC. Translation gives CASSRRTGGKETQYF.

This clone was found once. This chain uses TRBV10-2 with TRBJ2-2; D gene unclear. This CDR3 has 13 amino acids. CDR1 is WSHSY, CDR2 SAAADI, per germline. Trimming took 7 bases from V and 3 from J, leaving 9 bases between them. The DNA for the CDR3 is TGCGCCAGCACCGCCGTAGACACCGGGGAGCTGTTTTTT. Translated, it gives CASTAVDTGELFF.

This clone was counted only a few times. The chain couples TRBV6-4 to TRBJ2-3, with 8 bases fitting TRBD2. The CDR3 spans 14 residues. CDR1 and CDR2 from the germline V gene are MRHNA and SNTAGT. V dropped 3 bases and J dropped 1; count of bases not matched to a gene: 0. CDR3 nucleotide sequence: TGTGCCAGCAGTGAAGCGGGGGGCACAGATACGCAGTATTTT. It codes for CASSEAGGTDTQYF.

The rearrangement joins TRBV19 to TRBJ1-5, with TRBD1 matching 7 bases. Germline V gene sequence: CDR1 LNHDA, CDR2 SQIVND (reference sequence). This CDR3 contains 16 residues. V trimming: 4 bases; J trimming: 2 bases; junction bases outside the gene matches: 8. The CDR3 nucleotides are TGTGCCAGTAGTAGATGGCGACAGGGCCGCAATCAGCCCCAGCATTTT. Translating it yields CASSRWRQGRNQPQHF.

This rearrangement joins TRBV27 to TRBJ2-3, with D perhaps assigned TRBD1 or TRBD2 (6 bases each). The CDR3 sequence is 14 residues long. V was clipped by 7 bases and J by 3 bases, with 14 bases between them. Germline V CDR1 and CDR2: MNHEY, SMNVEV (reference sequence). The CDR3 region is CASTPGALTDTQYF. CDR3 nucleotides: TGTGCCAGCACCCCGGGGGCGCTAACAGATACGCAGTATTTT.

This chain joins TRBV5-1 and TRBJ2-7; D assignment may be TRBD1 or TRBD2 (5 bases each). The CDR3 loop spans 15 amino acids. The ends were cut back, 1 base at V and 6 bases at J, with 17 bases in the middle. CDR1 is SGHRS, CDR2 YFSETQ, per germline. The chain's CDR3 is CASSLRSGGRIEQYF. The CDR3 coding sequence is TGCGCCAGCAGCTTGCGTTCTGGGGGTAGAATCGAGCAGTACTTC. Based on the CDR3 plus reference TRBV5-1 and TRBJ2-7, the full variable domain is KAGVTQTPRYLIKTRGQQVTLSCSPISGHRSVSWYQQTPGQGLQFLFEYFSETQRNKGNFPGRFSGRQFSNSRSEMNVSTLELGDSALYLCASSLRSGGRIEQYFGPGTRLTVT.